Below are 22 T cell receptor beta chains sequenced from a single sample in a study of blood T cell repertoires in COVID-19. Libraries were prepared by immunoSEQ multiplex PCR; TCRdb keeps only in-frame clonotypes and omits some of them. The sample records some 66,000 clones, approximately 91% being singletons. The sequenced sample consisted of peripheral blood. These receptors all come from a human donor in a cohort sampled during active COVID-19.

This chain joins TRBV7-2 and TRBJ2-6, with 8 bases that match TRBD1. After removal of 5 bases from V and 1 base from J, the junction contained 10 bases not matched to a gene. In germline, CDR1 is SGHTA, CDR2 FQGNSA. CDR3 size: 18 residues. The CDR3 DNA follows: TGTGCCAGCAGCCGGACGGGCAGGGGGCTATCTGGGGCCAACGTCCTGACTTTC. Translation: CASSRTGRGLSGANVLTF.

As for this clone: At one boundary the junction diverges from the germline segment, which might be a read error. The chain has TRBV9 and TRBJ2-5; 15 nucleotides line up with TRBD2. The CDR3 is 17 residues long. Germline assignment: CDR1 SGDLS and CDR2 YYNGEE. The CDR3 DNA sequence: TGTGCCCGCAGCGGGGGACTAGCGGGGGGCCGTCAAGAGACCCAGTACTTC. This sequence encodes CARSGGLAGGRQETQYF.

The chain has TRBV19 and TRBJ2-3; 10 positions agree with TRBD2. From germline, CDR1 is LNHDA and CDR2 SQIVND (reference sequence). The CDR3 sequence is 14 residues long. Germline trimming cut 8 bases from V and 0 bases from J; bases unmatched to any gene: 2. The CDR3, as DNA: TGTGCCAGTTCACTAGCGGGGAGCACAGATACGCAGTATTTT. It encodes CASSLAGSTDTQYF. The full variable domain, in which reference TRBV19 and TRBJ2-3 provide the parts outside the CDR3, is DGGITQSPKYLFRKEGQNVTLSCEQNLNHDAMYWYRQDPGQGLRLIYYSQIVNDFQKGDIAEGYSVSREKKESFPLTVTSAQKNPTAFYLCASSLAGSTDTQYFGPGTRLTVL.

The chain couples TRBV10-2 to TRBJ2-7; 8 bases line up with TRBD2. CDR3 size: 14 residues. The ends lost 2 bases at V and 5 bases at J; junction bases unmatched: 5. CDR1 is WSHSY and CDR2 is SAAADI in the germline V gene. CDR3 DNA sequence: TGCGCCAGCAGTGAGAGACTAGCGAGCAACGAGCAGTACTTC. This sequence encodes CASSERLASNEQYF.

The CDR3 DNA sequence: TGTGCCAGCAGTTCCCGGACTAGTGATACCTACGAGCAGTACTTC. Encoded protein: CASSSRTSDTYEQYF. The V and J genes are TRBV6-2 or TRBV6-3 and TRBJ2-7, with TRBD2 matching 7 bases. The CDR3 has 15 amino acids. Germline V gives CDR1 MNHEY, CDR2 SVGEGT. The junction had 8 bases not matched to a gene; V was cut back by 4 bases and J by 2 bases.

This chain links TRBV19 with TRBJ2-5; a weak D match, TRBD2 (7 bases). The germline CDR1 and CDR2 sequences are LNHDA and SQIVND (reference sequence). The CDR3 contains 13 residues. Trimming cost V 3 bases and J 5 bases, with 10 bases left between them. The CDR3 sequence is CASSIKGGETQYF. The CDR3 region has the DNA TGTGCCAGTAGTATCAAGGGGGGGGAGACCCAGTACTTC. Looking up the rest from reference TRBV19 and TRBJ2-5 gives the full variable domain: DGGITQSPKYLFRKEGQNVTLSCEQNLNHDAMYWYRQDPGQGLRLIYYSQIVNDFQKGDIAEGYSVSREKKESFPLTVTSAQKNPTAFYLCASSIKGGETQYFGPGTRLLVL.

CDR3 amino acids: CASSSLGGGAYNGYTF. The CDR3 coding sequence is TGTGCCAGCAGCTCCTTGGGAGGAGGCGCCTATAATGGCTACACCTTC. The chain links TRBV11-2 to TRBJ1-2; D remains unclear. Germline V gene data show CDR1 as SGHAT and CDR2 as FQNNGV. The ends were cut back, 4 bases at V and 6 bases at J, with 21 bases in the middle. There are 16 residues in the CDR3.

This clone turned up a few times. The chain couples TRBV7-3 to TRBJ2-5, with 8 nucleotides matching TRBD1. The CDR3 totals 15 residues. Trimming removed 5 bases from V and 2 bases from J; junction bases left unmatched: 7. The germline gives CDR1 SGHTA, CDR2 FQGTGA. CDR3 in amino acids: CASSQQGVPQETQYF. The CDR3 bases are TGTGCCAGCAGCCAACAGGGGGTACCACAAGAGACCCAGTACTTC.

The chain has TRBV6-2 or TRBV6-3 and TRBJ1-2; 10 positions agree with TRBD1. The CDR3 runs 15 residues. The ends lost 5 bases at V and 4 bases at J; junction bases unmatched: 7. The germline V gene has CDR1 MNHEY and CDR2 SVGEGT. The CDR3 DNA reads as TGTGCCAGCAGTGATCCGGGACAGGGGAGCTATGGCTACACCTTC. Its protein is CASSDPGQGSYGYTF.

The chain carries TRBV19 and TRBJ1-2; TRBD1 matches at 8 bases. The CDR3 runs 16 residues. Trimming took 5 bases from V and 0 from J; bases not matched to a gene: 8. CDR1 LNHDA and CDR2 SQIVND come from the germline V gene (reference sequence). Written as DNA, the CDR3 is TGTGCCAGTAGTCCCCGAGACAGGGGAGCTAACTATGGCTACACCTTC. Translating it yields CASSPRDRGANYGYTF.

V and J are TRBV3-1 (or the pseudogene TRBV3-2) and TRBJ1-1, with 9 positions matching TRBD1. Germline CDR1 reads LGHDT; CDR2 reads YNNKEL (reference sequence). Trimming took 2 bases from V and 4 from J; bases not matched to a gene: 11. This CDR3 has 17 amino acids. DNA for the CDR3: TGTGCCAGCAGCCAAAGCCTGCCGGGACAGGGAGGCACTGAAGCTTTCTTT. Protein product: CASSQSLPGQGGTEAFF.

This chain links TRBV7-3 with TRBJ2-4; 11 nucleotides agree with TRBD2. After removal of 2 bases from V and 5 bases from J, the junction contained 5 bases not matched to a gene. Germline V gene data show CDR1 as SGHTA and CDR2 as FQGTGA. CDR3 size: 16 residues. The chain's CDR3 is CASSLLSGLAENIQYF. In DNA, the CDR3 is TGTGCCAGCAGCTTATTGTCGGGACTAGCGGAAAACATTCAGTACTTC.

V gene TRBV11-2 combines with J gene TRBJ2-7; weak D call: TRBD1 (5 bases). In germline, CDR1 is SGHAT, CDR2 FQNNGV. The CDR3 runs 15 residues. Trimming pared 4 bases from V and 2 bases from J, leaving 15 bases between. As DNA, the CDR3 is TGTGCCAGCAGCTATATGGGAAACAGGCCCTACGAGCAGTACTTC. Translating gives CASSYMGNRPYEQYF.

The chain carries TRBV15 and TRBJ1-2; D is perhaps TRBD1 (5 bases). The germline V and J ends were trimmed by 1 base and 7 bases, with 22 bases remaining between them. Germline CDR1 LNHNV, CDR2 YYDKDF (reference sequence). There are 17 residues in the CDR3. The chain's CDR3 is CATSRGVGRTQTRGYTF. CDR3 sequence (DNA): TGTGCCACCAGCAGAGGAGTCGGTCGGACACAGACCCGTGGCTACACCTTC.

This clone showed up just once. CDR3 DNA sequence: TGTGCCAGCAGCGTTGGCGGGGGGGCCACCAATGAGCAGTTCTTC. Its translation is CASSVGGGATNEQFF. The rearrangement uses TRBV9 and TRBJ2-1; 9 nucleotides line up with TRBD2. V dropped 2 bases and J dropped 6; count of bases not matched to a gene: 6. CDR1 and CDR2 (germline): SGDLS, YYNGEE. The CDR3 consists of 15 residues.

The chain uses TRBV6-5 and TRBJ2-7; 9 positions agree with TRBD2. Per germline, CDR1 MNHEY and CDR2 SVGAGI. The CDR3 sequence is 15 residues long. With 4 bases clipped from V and 3 bases from J, the junction kept 7 bases outside the gene matches. The CDR3 region is CASSSPAGGLYEQYF. DNA for the CDR3: TGTGCCAGCAGTTCCCCAGCGGGAGGTCTCTACGAGCAGTACTTC.

V and J are TRBV30 and TRBJ2-7; TRBD2 matches at 11 bases. This CDR3 spans 16 amino acids. Losses at the gene ends were 2 bases for V and 3 bases for J; bases not matched to a gene: 9. Per germline, CDR1 GTSNPN and CDR2 SVGIG (reference sequence). The CDR3 region has the DNA TGTGCCTGGAGTACTCGGCTAGCGGGAGGACGCTACGAGCAGTACTTC. Translated, it gives CAWSTRLAGGRYEQYF.

The rearrangement links TRBV7-3 to TRBJ2-3; D is perhaps TRBD2 (6 bases). Germline lookup yields CDR1 SGHTA and CDR2 FQGTGA. V lost 3 bases and J 2 bases, leaving 12 bases between the germline ends. This CDR3 region has 15 residues. Here the CDR3 reads CASSFGSRTTDTQYF. The CDR3 nucleotides read TGTGCCAGCAGCTTCGGGAGTCGGACCACAGATACGCAGTATTTT. Combining the CDR3 with reference TRBV7-3 and TRBJ2-3 gives the whole variable domain GAGVSQTPSNKVTEKGKYVELRCDPISGHTALYWYRQSLGQGPEFLIYFQGTGAADDSGLPNDRFFAVRPEGSVSTLKIQRTERGDSAVYLCASSFGSRTTDTQYFGPGTRLTVL.

The chain employs TRBV6-1 and TRBJ1-4, with 7 nucleotides matching TRBD1. With 1 base clipped from V and 7 bases from J, the junction kept 9 bases outside the gene matches. This CDR3 is built from 16 residues. Germline assignment: CDR1 MNHNS and CDR2 SASEGT. The CDR3 region is CASSEGSGGRGEKLFF. The DNA for the CDR3 is TGTGCCAGCAGTGAAGGATCAGGGGGGCGGGGTGAAAAACTGTTTTTT.

The chain is built from TRBV2 and TRBJ1-2; 9 bases match TRBD1. The germline V gene encodes CDR1 SNHLY and CDR2 FYNNEI. This CDR3 spans 17 amino acids. Germline trimming cut 3 bases from V and 8 bases from J; bases unmatched to any gene: 16. CDR3 nucleotides: TGTGCCAGCAGTGATTCGAGGGGACAGGGAATTGAGAGGGGCTACACCTTC. This sequence encodes CASSDSRGQGIERGYTF.

V gene TRBV11-2 combines with J gene TRBJ2-1, with 10 positions matching TRBD2. The CDR3 has 15 amino acids. CDR1 and CDR2 (germline): SGHAT, FQNNGV. The ends lost 2 bases at V and 3 bases at J; junction bases unmatched: 1. The CDR3 spells CASSLTSGIYNEQFF. The CDR3 DNA follows: TGTGCCAGCAGCTTAACTAGCGGGATCTACAATGAGCAGTTCTTC.

The rearrangement joins TRBV19 to TRBJ2-5; tentatively, D is TRBD1 (5 bases). Germline V gene data show CDR1 as LNHDA and CDR2 as SQIVND (reference sequence). The CDR3 runs to 13 residues. With 5 bases removed from V and 5 bases from J, the gap between germline ends came to 12 bases. CDR3 in amino acids: CASSVARQETQYF. CDR3 sequence (DNA): TGTGCCAGTAGTGTTGCGAGACAGGAGACCCAGTACTTC.